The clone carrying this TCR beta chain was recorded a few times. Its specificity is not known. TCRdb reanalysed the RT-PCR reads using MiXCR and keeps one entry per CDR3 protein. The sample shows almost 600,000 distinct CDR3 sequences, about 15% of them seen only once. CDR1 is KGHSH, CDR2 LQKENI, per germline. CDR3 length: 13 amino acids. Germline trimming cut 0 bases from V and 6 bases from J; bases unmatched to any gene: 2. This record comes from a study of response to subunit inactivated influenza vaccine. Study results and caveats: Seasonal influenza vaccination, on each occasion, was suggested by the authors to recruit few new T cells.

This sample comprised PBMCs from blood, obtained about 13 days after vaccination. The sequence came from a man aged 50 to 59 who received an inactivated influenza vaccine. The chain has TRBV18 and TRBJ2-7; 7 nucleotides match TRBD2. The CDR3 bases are TGTGCCAGCTCACCACCGGGGGGGGGCGAGCAGTACTTC. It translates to CASSPPGGGEQYF.